These 26 T cell receptor beta chains originate from one sample sequenced in a study of blood T cell repertoires in COVID-19. The repertoire was sequenced with immunoSEQ multiplex PCR; TCRdb's copy has only in-frame clones and lacks some. The sample lists approximately 71,000 clones, around 80% occurring once. The sample taken for sequencing was peripheral blood. These TCRs come from a human donor in a cohort sampled during active COVID-19.

This chain links TRBV19 with TRBJ1-1; no reliable D call. CDR3 size: 13 residues. V was cut by 3 bases and J by 1 base, with 6 bases left in between. Germline V gives CDR1 LNHDA, CDR2 SQIVND (reference sequence). The CDR3 sequence is CASSISRNTEAFF. The CDR3 DNA sequence: TGTGCCAGTAGTATTTCGCGGAACACTGAAGCTTTCTTT.

This clone was detected only a few times. In DNA, the CDR3 is TGTGCCAGCAGCCGAGAAACTAGCGGGTCCCACAGGGGCACAGATACGCAGTATTTT. It codes for CASSRETSGSHRGTDTQYF. The chain joins TRBV3-1 (or the pseudogene TRBV3-2) to TRBJ2-3; 9 bases are a match to TRBD2. CDR1 LGHDT and CDR2 YNNKEL come from the germline V gene (reference sequence). Trimming at V came to 4 bases and at J to 1 base, leaving 15 bases not matched to a gene. The CDR3 length is 19 residues.

V and J are TRBV28 and TRBJ2-7, with a possible D match to TRBD2 (6 bases). The CDR3 spans 13 residues. Germline V CDR1 and CDR2: MDHEN, SYDVKM. V was clipped by 8 bases and J by 2 bases, with 13 bases between them. This CDR3 is CASGSGGTYEQYF. The CDR3 DNA reads as TGTGCCAGCGGATCCGGGGGAACCTACGAGCAGTACTTC.

This chain uses TRBV28 with TRBJ2-7; 8 bases map to TRBD1. Trimming removed 5 bases from V and 0 bases from J; junction bases left unmatched: 3. This CDR3 comprises 14 residues. CDR1 and CDR2 (germline): MDHEN, SYDVKM. CDR3 protein: CASSTGQGSYEQYF. CDR3 DNA: TGTGCCAGCAGTACAGGACAGGGCTCCTACGAGCAGTACTTC.

In its sample, this clone was seen a few times. V is TRBV6-6 and J is TRBJ2-3, with a tentative D call TRBD2 (5 bases). Germline V CDR1 and CDR2: MNHNY, SVGAGI (reference sequence). Trimming removed 8 bases from V and 6 bases from J, with 21 bases in between. The CDR3 covers 15 residues. Here the CDR3 reads CASAQERRLIDTQYF. The CDR3 DNA reads as TGTGCCAGCGCGCAGGAGCGGCGATTGATTGATACGCAGTATTTT.

The chain joins TRBV5-6 to TRBJ2-3; TRBD2 matches 7 bases. Germline V gene data show CDR1 as SGHDT and CDR2 as YYEEEE. This CDR3 is built from 16 residues. Trimming took 4 bases from V and 0 from J; bases not matched to a gene: 8. CDR3 nucleotide sequence: TGTGCCAGCAGCATTGGGGGACTAACTAGCACAGATACGCAGTATTTT. It codes for CASSIGGLTSTDTQYF. Together with reference TRBV5-6 and TRBJ2-3, the CDR3 gives the full variable domain: DAGVTQSPTHLIKTRGQQVTLRCSPKSGHDTVSWYQQALGQGPQFIFQYYEEEERQRGNFPDRFSGHQFPNYSSELNVNALLLGDSALYLCASSIGGLTSTDTQYFGPGTRLTVL.

The V gene is TRBV3-1 (or the pseudogene TRBV3-2), the J gene TRBJ1-6; D not certain. Germline loops: CDR1 LGHDT, CDR2 YNNKEL (reference sequence). Between the trimmed V and J ends, which lost 4 bases and 8 bases, there was a span of 15 bases. The CDR3 is 15 residues long. CDR3 sequence reads: CASSPPGWADSPLHF. The DNA for the CDR3 is TGTGCCAGCAGCCCCCCGGGGTGGGCGGATTCACCCCTCCACTTT.

The gene calls are TRBV2 and TRBJ1-2; 11 positions agree with TRBD1. The CDR3 length is 16 residues. V was clipped by 1 base and J by 4 bases; unmatched bases: 5. Germline loops: CDR1 SNHLY, CDR2 FYNNEI. The CDR3: CASSEGWTGGSYGYTF. The CDR3 DNA sequence: TGTGCCAGCAGTGAAGGGTGGACAGGGGGCTCCTATGGCTACACCTTC.

The V call is TRBV19, the J call TRBJ2-5; 9 bases agree with TRBD1. CDR3 size: 11 residues. Germline loops: CDR1 LNHDA, CDR2 SQIVND (reference sequence). With 9 bases clipped from V and 5 bases from J, the junction kept 1 base outside the gene matches. CDR3: CASGQGETQYF. DNA of the CDR3: TGTGCCAGCGGACAGGGGGAGACCCAGTACTTC. Looking up the rest from reference TRBV19 and TRBJ2-5 gives the full variable domain: DGGITQSPKYLFRKEGQNVTLSCEQNLNHDAMYWYRQDPGQGLRLIYYSQIVNDFQKGDIAEGYSVSREKKESFPLTVTSAQKNPTAFYLCASGQGETQYFGPGTRLLVL.

This clone has more than one count but fewer than ten. The rearrangement uses TRBV28 and TRBJ2-7; possible D gene TRBD2, 5 bases. The CDR3 is 11 residues long. V was shortened by 6 bases and J by 4 bases, with 7 bases between the two germline ends. In germline, CDR1 is MDHEN, CDR2 SYDVKM. The CDR3 nucleotides read TGTGCCAGCAGAGACTATTACGAGCAGTACTTC. This translates into CASRDYYEQYF.

The chain joins TRBV28 to TRBJ1-1; TRBD1 might be the D (6 bases). Germline lookup yields CDR1 MDHEN and CDR2 SYDVKM. V was trimmed by 0 bases and J by 0 bases, leaving 8 bases between them. The CDR3 is 15 residues long. The CDR3 reads CASSLWAGVNTEAFF. CDR3 sequence (DNA): TGTGCCAGCAGTTTATGGGCAGGGGTGAACACTGAAGCTTTCTTT.

The rearrangement links TRBV4-1 to TRBJ2-1; 9 bases match TRBD2. This CDR3 comprises 16 residues. Germline CDR1 MGHRA, CDR2 YSYEKL. The ends lost 3 bases at V and 0 bases at J; junction bases unmatched: 3. CDR3 in DNA: TGCGCCAGCAGCCAGAATAGCGGGAGCTCCTACAATGAGCAGTTCTTC. As protein: CASSQNSGSSYNEQFF.

CDR3 region: CATSRDTGGYEQYF. In nucleotides, the CDR3 is TGTGCCACCAGCAGAGATACCGGGGGGTACGAGCAGTACTTC. This chain uses TRBV15 with TRBJ2-7; 7 bases are a match to TRBD2. Germline CDR1 and CDR2: LNHNV and YYDKDF (reference sequence). The CDR3 consists of 14 residues. The junction had 3 bases not matched to a gene; V was cut back by 0 bases and J by 4 bases.

The V call is TRBV2, the J call TRBJ2-1, with D possibly being TRBD2 (5 bases). Germline CDR1 reads SNHLY; CDR2 reads FYNNEI. The CDR3 extends over 16 amino acids. Trimming cost V 4 bases and J 7 bases, with 20 bases left between them. CDR3: CASSGNAGGWRNEQFF. The CDR3 coding sequence is TGTGCCAGCAGTGGGAACGCGGGTGGGTGGCGGAATGAGCAGTTCTTC.

The gene calls are TRBV5-4 and TRBJ2-5; tentative D call: TRBD2 (7 bases). Germline V CDR1 and CDR2: SGHNT, YYREEE (reference sequence). V lost 1 base and J lost 5, with 15 bases in between. The CDR3 totals 15 residues. Written as DNA, the CDR3 is TGTGCCAGCAGCTTGAAGTCCGGGGGGCGGGAGACCCAGTACTTC. It is translated as CASSLKSGGRETQYF. Looking up the rest from reference TRBV5-4 and TRBJ2-5 gives the full variable domain: ETGVTQSPTHLIKTRGQQVTLRCSSQSGHNTVSWYQQALGQGPQFIFQYYREEENGRGNFPPRFSGLQFPNYSSELNVNALELDDSALYLCASSLKSGGRETQYFGPGTRLLVL.

This chain links TRBV9 with TRBJ2-1; 7 bases are a match to TRBD1. Trimming cost V 2 bases and J 6 bases; bases outside gene matches: 14. Per the germline V gene, CDR1 is SGDLS and CDR2 is YYNGEE. CDR3 length equals 17 residues. The CDR3 loop reads CASSVFDRAIEGNEQFF. In nucleotides, the CDR3 is TGTGCCAGCAGCGTGTTCGACAGGGCGATTGAAGGCAATGAGCAGTTCTTC. Full variable domain (remainder filled in from reference TRBV9 and TRBJ2-1): DSGVTQTPKHLITATGQRVTLRCSPRSGDLSVYWYQQSLDQGLQFLIQYYNGEERAKGNILERFSAQQFPDLHSELNLSSLELGDSALYFCASSVFDRAIEGNEQFFGPGTRLTVL.

This chain uses TRBV12-3 or TRBV12-4 with TRBJ1-1; the D gene is possibly TRBD1 (5 bases). The CDR3 is made up of 13 amino acids. Trimming removed 3 bases from V and 3 bases from J, with 8 bases in between. CDR3 nucleotide sequence: TGTGCCAGCAGTTTCTCCAGGGACACTGAAGCTTTCTTT. This codes for CASSFSRDTEAFF.

This clone has just a few counts. This chain links TRBV28 with TRBJ1-4; 10 nucleotides match TRBD1. The V and J ends lost 5 bases and 3 bases, in that order; junction bases with no gene match: 9. The CDR3 totals 17 residues. Germline V CDR1 and CDR2: MDHEN, SYDVKM. The chain's CDR3 is CASSPGTGARANEKLFF. Here the CDR3 DNA reads TGTGCCAGCAGTCCTGGGACAGGGGCTCGAGCTAATGAAAAACTGTTTTTT. Using reference TRBV28 and TRBJ1-4 for the parts outside the CDR3, the full variable domain is DVKVTQSSRYLVKRTGEKVFLECVQDMDHENMFWYRQDPGLGLRLIYFSYDVKMKEKGDIPEGYSVSREKKERFSLILESASTNQTSMYLCASSPGTGARANEKLFFGSGTQLSVL.

The sample holds one count of this clone. The chain recombines TRBV28 with TRBJ2-4; D is perhaps TRBD2 (7 bases). The CDR3 spans 14 residues. The V gene lost 4 bases and the J gene lost 10 bases, with 17 bases spanning the gap. CDR1 and CDR2 from the germline V gene are MDHEN and SYDVKM. In DNA form, the CDR3 reads TGTGCCAGCAGTTCCAGGGAGGGGGTTATGATTCAGTACTTC. Amino acids: CASSSREGVMIQYF.

This chain uses TRBV18 with TRBJ2-7; possibly TRBD2 for D (6 bases). The CDR3 length is 13 residues. CDR1 is KGHSH, CDR2 LQKENI, per germline. Trimming stripped 5 bases from V and 2 bases from J, with 10 bases between. This CDR3 reads CASSSGVPYEQYF. For the CDR3, the DNA is TGTGCCAGCTCATCGGGGGTCCCCTACGAGCAGTACTTC.

V is TRBV5-4 and J is TRBJ2-1, with 7 bases identical to TRBD2. The CDR3 extends over 14 amino acids. CDR1 and CDR2 (germline): SGHNT, YYREEE (reference sequence). V trimming: 6 bases; J trimming: 7 bases; junction bases outside the gene matches: 10. CDR3 residues: CASTLGLGSNEQFF. The CDR3 nucleotides are TGTGCCAGCACTCTCGGACTAGGTTCGAATGAGCAGTTCTTC.

The genes are TRBV7-9 and TRBJ2-2; 8 bases align to TRBD1. Germline CDR1 is SEHNR and CDR2 is FQNEAQ (reference sequence). The CDR3 runs 17 residues. V lost 4 bases and J lost 4; bases outside the gene matches: 11. Here the CDR3 reads CASSYGQGLEITGELFF. The CDR3 region has the DNA TGTGCCAGCAGCTACGGACAGGGTCTGGAAATCACCGGGGAGCTGTTTTTT.

The chain employs TRBV5-5 and TRBJ2-2, with no clear D. Germline-derived CDR1 and CDR2 are SGHKS and YYEKEE (reference sequence). The CDR3 is made up of 16 amino acids. V gave up 4 bases and J gave up 0 bases, with 13 bases separating them. The CDR3 DNA follows: TGTGCCAGCAGCCTGGCCCAAATCCCGAACACCGGGGAGCTGTTTTTT. This translates into CASSLAQIPNTGELFF.

This clone was observed a few times. The chain is built from TRBV23-1 and TRBJ2-7; 13 nucleotides line up with TRBD2. TRBV23-1 falls under the ORF class, with uncertain function. The CDR3 length is 22 residues. The CDR3 DNA sequence: TGCGTCCCCCCCCGGTGCGCGGGCTCCGGGACTAGCGGGAAGCAAGGACCCTACGAGCAGTACTTC. This sequence encodes CVPPRCAGSGTSGKQGPYEQYF.

The genes are TRBV27 and TRBJ1-1; TRBD1 matches 9 bases. The CDR3 runs to 15 residues. Germline V gives CDR1 MNHEY, CDR2 SMNVEV (reference sequence). The trim removed 7 bases at V and 1 base at J, leaving 7 bases unmatched. CDR3 DNA: TGTGCCAGCACACCCGGGACAGGGTCGAACACTGAAGCTTTCTTT. It yields the protein CASTPGTGSNTEAFF.

V usage is TRBV6-2 or TRBV6-3 and J usage is TRBJ2-5, with D possibly matching TRBD1 (6 bases). Germline CDR1 reads MNHEY; CDR2 reads SVGEGT. Between the trimmed V and J ends, which lost 5 bases and 5 bases, there was a span of 12 bases. This CDR3 is built from 13 residues. Written as DNA, the CDR3 is TGTGCCAGCAGTCGGACAGATCTGGAGACCCAGTACTTC. Translated, it gives CASSRTDLETQYF.